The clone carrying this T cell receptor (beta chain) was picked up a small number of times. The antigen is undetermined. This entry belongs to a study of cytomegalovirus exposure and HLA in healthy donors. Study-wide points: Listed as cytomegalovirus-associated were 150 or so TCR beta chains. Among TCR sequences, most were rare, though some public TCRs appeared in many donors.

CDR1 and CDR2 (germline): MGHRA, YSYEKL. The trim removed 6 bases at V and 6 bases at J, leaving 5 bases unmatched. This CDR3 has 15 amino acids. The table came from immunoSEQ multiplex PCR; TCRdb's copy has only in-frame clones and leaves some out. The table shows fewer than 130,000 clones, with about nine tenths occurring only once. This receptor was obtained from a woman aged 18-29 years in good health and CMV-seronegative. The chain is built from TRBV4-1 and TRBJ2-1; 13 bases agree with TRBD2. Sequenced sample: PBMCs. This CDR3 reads CASRTGLAGSNEQFF. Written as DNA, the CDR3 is TGCGCCAGCAGGACGGGACTAGCGGGGTCCAATGAGCAGTTCTTC.